This is a list of T cell receptor beta chains from one sample in a study of beta chain features in type 1 diabetes. TCRdb's copy holds only in-frame clones and misses some; the assay was immunoSEQ multiplex PCR. The table shows about 150,000 clones, with 8.1% occurring only once. Sequenced material: central memory CD4+ T cells from blood. Source of these receptors: a man younger than 30 in good health. The conserved cysteine and the conserved F or W are not part of the CDR3 here.

V | CDR3
TRBV21-1 | ASSKQRESSYEQY
TRBV6-1 | ASIGGYSGNTIY
TRBV4-1 | ASSQARPGTSKGGIDNEQF
TRBV21-1 | ASSARDNKNIQY
TRBV19 | ASRTGISYNEQF
TRBV6-5 | ASSYSKGAAYEQY
TRBV5-1 | ASSLARSAGGSEQF
TRBV19 | ASTPDSGGYT
TRBV28 | ASSLSDGVYGYT
TRBV19 | ASKGSRGWNQPQH
TRBV29-1 | SVEDRGGGYT
TRBV5-4 | ASSTETGGHEQY
TRBV5-1 | ASSLGLGTDTQY
TRBV6-5 | ASIETGKNIQY
TRBV2 | ASRGDTYYGYT
TRBV28 | ASSLSGQGSGGYT
TRBV7-7 | ASSLGSGTSGLNEQF
TRBV7-2 | ASSWGGEETQY